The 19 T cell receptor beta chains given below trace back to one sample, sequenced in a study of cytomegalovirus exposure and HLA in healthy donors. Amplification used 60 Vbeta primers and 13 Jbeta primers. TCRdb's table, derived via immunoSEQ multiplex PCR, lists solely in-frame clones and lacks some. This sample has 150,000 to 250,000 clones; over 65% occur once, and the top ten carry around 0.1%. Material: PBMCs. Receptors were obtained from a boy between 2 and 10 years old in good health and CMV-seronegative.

The CDR3 reads CASSLPPSTRRETQYF. Here the CDR3 DNA reads TGTGCCAGCAGCTTACCCCCCTCGACTAGACGGGAGACCCAGTACTTC. This chain connects TRBV7-9 to TRBJ2-5, with D tentatively TRBD2 (6 bases). Deletions cut 2 bases from V and 5 bases from J, with 18 bases between. Germline V gene sequence: CDR1 SEHNR, CDR2 FQNEAQ (reference sequence). This CDR3 spans 16 amino acids. Combining the CDR3 with reference TRBV7-9 and TRBJ2-5 gives the whole variable domain DTGVSQNPRHKITKRGQNVTFRCDPISEHNRLYWYRQTLGQGPEFLTYFQNEAQLEKSRLLSDRFSAERPKGSFSTLEIQRTEQGDSAMYLCASSLPPSTRRETQYFGPGTRLLVL.

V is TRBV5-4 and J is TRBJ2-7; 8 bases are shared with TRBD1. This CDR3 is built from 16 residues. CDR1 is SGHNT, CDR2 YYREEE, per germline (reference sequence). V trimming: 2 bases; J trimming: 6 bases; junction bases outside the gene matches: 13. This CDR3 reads CASSFGGLLTGGEQYF. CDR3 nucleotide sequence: TGTGCCAGCAGCTTTGGGGGACTCCTCACAGGGGGCGAGCAGTACTTC.

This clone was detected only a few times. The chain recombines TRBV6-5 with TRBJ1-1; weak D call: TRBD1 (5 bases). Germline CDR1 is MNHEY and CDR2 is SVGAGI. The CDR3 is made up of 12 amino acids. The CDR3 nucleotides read TGTGCGGCCGGGGGTATGAACACTGAAGCTTTCTTT. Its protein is CAAGGMNTEAFF.

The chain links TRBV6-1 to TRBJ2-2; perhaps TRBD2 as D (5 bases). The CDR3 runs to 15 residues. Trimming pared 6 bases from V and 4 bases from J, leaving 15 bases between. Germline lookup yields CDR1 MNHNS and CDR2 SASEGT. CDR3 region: CASRVATTLTGELFF. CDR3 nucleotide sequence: TGTGCCAGCAGAGTAGCGACTACTCTCACCGGGGAGCTGTTTTTT.

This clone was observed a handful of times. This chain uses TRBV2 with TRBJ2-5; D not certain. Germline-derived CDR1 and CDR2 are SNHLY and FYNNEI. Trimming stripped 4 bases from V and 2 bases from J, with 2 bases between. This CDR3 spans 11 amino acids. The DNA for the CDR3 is TGTGCCAGCAGTGCGCAAGAGACCCAGTACTTC. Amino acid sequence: CASSAQETQYF. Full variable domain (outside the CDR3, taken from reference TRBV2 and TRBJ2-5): EPEVTQTPSHQVTQMGQEVILRCVPISNHLYFYWYRQILGQKVEFLVSFYNNEISEKSEIFDDQFSVERPDGSNFTLKIRSTKLEDSAMYFCASSAQETQYFGPGTRLLVL.

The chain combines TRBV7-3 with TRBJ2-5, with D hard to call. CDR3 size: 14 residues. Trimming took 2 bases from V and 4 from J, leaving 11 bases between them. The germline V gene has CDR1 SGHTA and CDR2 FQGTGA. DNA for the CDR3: TGTGCCAGCAGCTTAGCGATGCGAGTAGAGACCCAGTACTTC. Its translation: CASSLAMRVETQYF.

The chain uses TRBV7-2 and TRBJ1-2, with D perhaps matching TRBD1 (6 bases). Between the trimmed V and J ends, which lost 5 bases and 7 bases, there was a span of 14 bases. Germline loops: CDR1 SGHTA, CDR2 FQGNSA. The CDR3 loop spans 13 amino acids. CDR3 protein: CASSHYRERGYTF. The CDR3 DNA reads TGTGCCAGCAGCCATTACAGGGAACGTGGCTACACCTTC.

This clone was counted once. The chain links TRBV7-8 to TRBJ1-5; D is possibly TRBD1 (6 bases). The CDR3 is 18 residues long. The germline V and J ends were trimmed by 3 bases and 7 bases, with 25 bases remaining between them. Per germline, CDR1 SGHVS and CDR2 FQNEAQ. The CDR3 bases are TGTGCCAGCAGCTTTTTCAGTTGGGGACATATTCTACACCAGCCCCAGCATTTT. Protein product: CASSFFSWGHILHQPQHF.

The DNA of the CDR3 is TGTGCCATCAGTGAGGGGGAGCTTCTCTGGGGCTACACCTTC. It yields the protein CAISEGELLWGYTF. The chain links TRBV10-3 to TRBJ1-2; D uncertain. Germline CDR1 reads ENHRY; CDR2 reads SYGVKD. With 2 bases removed from V and 8 bases from J, the gap between germline ends came to 15 bases. CDR3 length: 14 amino acids.

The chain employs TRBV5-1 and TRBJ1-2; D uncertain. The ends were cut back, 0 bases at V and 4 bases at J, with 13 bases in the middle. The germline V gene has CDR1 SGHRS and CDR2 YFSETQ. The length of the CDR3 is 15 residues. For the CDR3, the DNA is TGCGCCAGCAGCTTGGCAACGGGGTTGGTCTATGGCTACACCTTC. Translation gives CASSLATGLVYGYTF.

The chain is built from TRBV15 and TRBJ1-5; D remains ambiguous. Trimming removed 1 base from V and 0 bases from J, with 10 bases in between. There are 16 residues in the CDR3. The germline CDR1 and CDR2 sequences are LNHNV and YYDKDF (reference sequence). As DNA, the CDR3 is TGTGCCACCAGCAGAGGCCGAGAACTTAGCAATCAGCCCCAGCATTTT. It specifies CATSRGRELSNQPQHF.

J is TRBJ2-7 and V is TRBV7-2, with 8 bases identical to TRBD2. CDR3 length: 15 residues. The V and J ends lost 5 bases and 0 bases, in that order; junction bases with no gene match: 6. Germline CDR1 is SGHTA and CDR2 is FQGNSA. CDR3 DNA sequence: TGTGCCAGCAGCCCTAACCGGGGGGGCTCCTACGAGCAGTACTTC. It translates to CASSPNRGGSYEQYF.

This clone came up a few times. Here the CDR3 DNA reads TGTGCCAGCAGGCGGGCCTACGAGCAGTACTTC. As protein: CASRRAYEQYF. V is TRBV2 and J is TRBJ2-7, with TRBD2 as a possible D gene (5 bases). V lost 6 bases and J 2 bases, leaving 5 bases between the germline ends. The CDR3 runs 11 residues. Germline CDR1 and CDR2: SNHLY and FYNNEI.

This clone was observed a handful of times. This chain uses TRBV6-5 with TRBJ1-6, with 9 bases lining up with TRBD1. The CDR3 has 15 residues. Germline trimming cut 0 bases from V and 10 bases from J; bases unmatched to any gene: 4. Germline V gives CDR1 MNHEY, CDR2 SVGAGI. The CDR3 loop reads CASSYSGQGDSPLHF. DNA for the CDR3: TGTGCCAGCAGTTACTCGGGACAGGGAGACTCACCCCTCCACTTT.

The CDR3 bases are TGTGCCAGCAGCTTAGACGGGGGGGCCACAGATACGCAGTATTTT. It specifies CASSLDGGATDTQYF. The chain has TRBV7-6 and TRBJ2-3; 8 bases map to TRBD2. The CDR3 spans 15 residues. Germline-derived CDR1 and CDR2 are SGHVS and FNYEAQ. The junction had 2 bases not matched to a gene; V was cut back by 1 base and J by 2 bases.

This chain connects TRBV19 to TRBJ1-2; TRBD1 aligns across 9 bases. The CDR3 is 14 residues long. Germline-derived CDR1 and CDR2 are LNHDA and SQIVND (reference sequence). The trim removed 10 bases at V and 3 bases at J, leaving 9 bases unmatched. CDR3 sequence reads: CATTRGQGHYGYTF. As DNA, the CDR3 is TGTGCCACCACAAGGGGACAGGGACACTATGGCTACACCTTC.

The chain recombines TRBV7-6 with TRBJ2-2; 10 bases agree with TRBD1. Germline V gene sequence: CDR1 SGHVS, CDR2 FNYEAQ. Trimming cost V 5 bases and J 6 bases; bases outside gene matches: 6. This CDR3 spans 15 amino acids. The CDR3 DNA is TGTGCCAGCAGCCTGACAGGGGGCTTCGCCGGGGAGCTGTTTTTT. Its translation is CASSLTGGFAGELFF.

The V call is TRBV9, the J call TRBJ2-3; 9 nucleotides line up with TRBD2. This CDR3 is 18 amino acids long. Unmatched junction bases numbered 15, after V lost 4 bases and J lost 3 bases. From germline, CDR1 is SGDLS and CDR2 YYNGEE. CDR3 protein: CASSPTVFGGGGTDTQYF. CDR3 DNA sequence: TGTGCCAGCAGCCCAACCGTCTTCGGCGGGGGGGGGACAGATACGCAGTATTTT.

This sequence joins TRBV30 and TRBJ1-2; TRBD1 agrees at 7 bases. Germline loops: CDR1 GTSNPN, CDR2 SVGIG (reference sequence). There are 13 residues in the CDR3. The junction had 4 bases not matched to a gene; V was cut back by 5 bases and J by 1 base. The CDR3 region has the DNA TGTGCCTGGGAAGACAGGGTTAACTATGGCTACACCTTC. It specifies CAWEDRVNYGYTF. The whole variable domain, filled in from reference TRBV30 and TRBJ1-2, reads SQTIHQWPATLVQPVGSPLSLECTVEGTSNPNLYWYRQAAGRGLQLLFYSVGIGQISSEVPQNLSASRPQDRQFILSSKKLLLSDSGFYLCAWEDRVNYGYTFGSGTRLTVV.